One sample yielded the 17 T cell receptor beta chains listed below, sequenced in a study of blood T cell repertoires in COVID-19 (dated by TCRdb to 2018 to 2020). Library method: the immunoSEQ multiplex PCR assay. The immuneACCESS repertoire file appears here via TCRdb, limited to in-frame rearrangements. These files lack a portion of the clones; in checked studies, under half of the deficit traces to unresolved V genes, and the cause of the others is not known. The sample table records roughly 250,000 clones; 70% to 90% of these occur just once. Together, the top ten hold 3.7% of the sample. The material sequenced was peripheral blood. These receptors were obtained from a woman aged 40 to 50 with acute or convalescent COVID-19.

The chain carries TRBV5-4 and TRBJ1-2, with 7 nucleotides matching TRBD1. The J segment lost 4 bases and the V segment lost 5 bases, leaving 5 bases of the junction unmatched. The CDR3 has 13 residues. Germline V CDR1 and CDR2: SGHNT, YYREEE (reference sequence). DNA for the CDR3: TGTGCCAGCAGACTACAGGGGCGCTATGGCTACACCTTC. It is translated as CASRLQGRYGYTF.

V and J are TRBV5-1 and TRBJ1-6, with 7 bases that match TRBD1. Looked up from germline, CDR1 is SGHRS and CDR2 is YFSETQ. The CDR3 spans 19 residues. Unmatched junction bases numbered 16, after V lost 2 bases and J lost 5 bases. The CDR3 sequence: CASSFGVRDSPFDNSPLHF. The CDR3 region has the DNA TGCGCCAGCAGCTTCGGTGTTCGGGACAGCCCGTTCGATAATTCACCCCTCCACTTT. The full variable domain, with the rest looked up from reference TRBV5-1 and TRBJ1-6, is KAGVTQTPRYLIKTRGQQVTLSCSPISGHRSVSWYQQTPGQGLQFLFEYFSETQRNKGNFPGRFSGRQFSNSRSEMNVSTLELGDSALYLCASSFGVRDSPFDNSPLHFGNGTRLTVT.

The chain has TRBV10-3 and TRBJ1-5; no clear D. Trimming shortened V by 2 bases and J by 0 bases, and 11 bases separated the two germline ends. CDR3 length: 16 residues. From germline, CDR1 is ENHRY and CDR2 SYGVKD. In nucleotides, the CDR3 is TGTGCCATCAGTGAGGAGGAGTTAGTTAGCAATCAGCCCCAGCATTTT. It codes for CAISEEELVSNQPQHF.

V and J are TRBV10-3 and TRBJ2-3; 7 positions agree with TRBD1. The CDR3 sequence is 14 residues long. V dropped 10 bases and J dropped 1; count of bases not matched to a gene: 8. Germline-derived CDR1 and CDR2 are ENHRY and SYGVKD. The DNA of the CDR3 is TGTGCCACAGGACAGGCCGGGGGCACAGATACGCAGTATTTT. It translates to CATGQAGGTDTQYF.

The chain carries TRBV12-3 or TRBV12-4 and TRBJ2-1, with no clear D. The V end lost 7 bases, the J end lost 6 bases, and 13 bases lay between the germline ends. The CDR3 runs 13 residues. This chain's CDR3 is CASTTVHGNEQFF. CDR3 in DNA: TGTGCCAGCACCACTGTGCACGGCAATGAGCAGTTCTTC.

The CDR3 protein is CASSPPGEGGRPQHF. The CDR3 DNA reads as TGTGCCAGTAGTCCCCCGGGGGAGGGGGGGAGGCCCCAGCATTTT. The V and J genes are TRBV19 and TRBJ1-5; D is possibly TRBD1 (6 bases). CDR1 is LNHDA, CDR2 SQIVND, per germline (reference sequence). Trimming cost V 5 bases and J 9 bases, with 20 bases left between them. CDR3 length equals 15 residues.

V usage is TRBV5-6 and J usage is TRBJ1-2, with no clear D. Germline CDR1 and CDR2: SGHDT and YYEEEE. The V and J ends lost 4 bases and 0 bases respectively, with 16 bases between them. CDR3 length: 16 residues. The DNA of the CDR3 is TGTGCCAGCAGCCGTAAAAACGGGGTAACTAACTATGGCTACACCTTC. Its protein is CASSRKNGVTNYGYTF.

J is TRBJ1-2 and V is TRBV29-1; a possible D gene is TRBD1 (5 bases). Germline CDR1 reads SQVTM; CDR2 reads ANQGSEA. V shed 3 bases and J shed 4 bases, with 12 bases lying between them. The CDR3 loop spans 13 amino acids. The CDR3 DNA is TGCAGCGTTGAGGGTCAGGGAATCTATGGCTACACCTTC. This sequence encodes CSVEGQGIYGYTF.

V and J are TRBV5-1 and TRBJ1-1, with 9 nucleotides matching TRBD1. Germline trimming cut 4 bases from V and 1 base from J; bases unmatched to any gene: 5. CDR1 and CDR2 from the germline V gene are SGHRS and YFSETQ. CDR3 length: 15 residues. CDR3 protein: CASSPWDRANTEAFF. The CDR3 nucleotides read TGCGCCAGCAGCCCGTGGGACAGGGCGAACACTGAAGCTTTCTTT.

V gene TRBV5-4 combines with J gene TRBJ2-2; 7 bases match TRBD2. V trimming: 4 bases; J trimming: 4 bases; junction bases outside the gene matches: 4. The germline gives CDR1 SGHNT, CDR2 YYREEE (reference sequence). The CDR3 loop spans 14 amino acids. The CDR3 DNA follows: TGTGCCAGCAGCGAGCGGGACCTCACCGGGGAGCTGTTTTTT. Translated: CASSERDLTGELFF.

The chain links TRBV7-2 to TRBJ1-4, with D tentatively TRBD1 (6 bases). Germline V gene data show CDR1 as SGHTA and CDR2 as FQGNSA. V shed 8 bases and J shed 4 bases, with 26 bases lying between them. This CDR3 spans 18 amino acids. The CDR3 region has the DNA TGTGCCAGCGCGGAGTTTCGCTCGATGGGGGCCGGTAATGAAAAACTGTTTTTT. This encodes CASAEFRSMGAGNEKLFF.

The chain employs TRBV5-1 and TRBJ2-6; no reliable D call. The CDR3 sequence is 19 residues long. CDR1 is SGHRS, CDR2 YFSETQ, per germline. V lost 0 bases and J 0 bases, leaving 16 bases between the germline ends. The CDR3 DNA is TGCGCCAGCAGCTTGGATCGGTACAGCAAATACTCTGGGGCCAACGTCCTGACTTTC. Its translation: CASSLDRYSKYSGANVLTF.

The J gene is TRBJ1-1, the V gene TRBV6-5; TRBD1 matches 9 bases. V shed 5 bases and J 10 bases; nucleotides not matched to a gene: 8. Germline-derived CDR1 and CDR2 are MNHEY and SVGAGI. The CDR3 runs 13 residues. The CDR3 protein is CASSTAGTGLAFF. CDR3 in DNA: TGTGCCAGCAGTACCGCCGGGACAGGGCTAGCTTTCTTT.

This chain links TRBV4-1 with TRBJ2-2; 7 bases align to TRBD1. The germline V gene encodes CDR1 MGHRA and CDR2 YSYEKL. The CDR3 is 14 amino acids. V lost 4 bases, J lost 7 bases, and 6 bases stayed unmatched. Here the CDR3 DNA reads TGCGCCAGCAGCCGCGGACAGGCCGACGGGGAGCTGTTTTTT. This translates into CASSRGQADGELFF.

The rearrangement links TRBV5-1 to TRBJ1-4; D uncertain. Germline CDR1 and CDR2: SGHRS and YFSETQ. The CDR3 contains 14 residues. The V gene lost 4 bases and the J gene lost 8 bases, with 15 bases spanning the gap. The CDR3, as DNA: TGCGCCAGCAGCCTACAGCCGGGAGAGGAAAAACTGTTTTTT. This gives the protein CASSLQPGEEKLFF.

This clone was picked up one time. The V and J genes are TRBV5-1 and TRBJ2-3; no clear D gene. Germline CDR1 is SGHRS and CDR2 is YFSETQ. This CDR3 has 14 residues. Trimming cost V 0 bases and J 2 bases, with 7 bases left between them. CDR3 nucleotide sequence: TGCGCCAGCAGCTTGGTCAGGTACACAGATACGCAGTATTTT. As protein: CASSLVRYTDTQYF.

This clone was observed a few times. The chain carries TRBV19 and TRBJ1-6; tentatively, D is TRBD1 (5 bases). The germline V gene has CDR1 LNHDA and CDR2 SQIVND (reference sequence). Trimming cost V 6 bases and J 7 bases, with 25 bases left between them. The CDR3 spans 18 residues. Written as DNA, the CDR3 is TGTGCCAGTAGCCCTCTTAGTTGGCAGGGAAGGATGAATTCACCCCTCCACTTT. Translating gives CASSPLSWQGRMNSPLHF.